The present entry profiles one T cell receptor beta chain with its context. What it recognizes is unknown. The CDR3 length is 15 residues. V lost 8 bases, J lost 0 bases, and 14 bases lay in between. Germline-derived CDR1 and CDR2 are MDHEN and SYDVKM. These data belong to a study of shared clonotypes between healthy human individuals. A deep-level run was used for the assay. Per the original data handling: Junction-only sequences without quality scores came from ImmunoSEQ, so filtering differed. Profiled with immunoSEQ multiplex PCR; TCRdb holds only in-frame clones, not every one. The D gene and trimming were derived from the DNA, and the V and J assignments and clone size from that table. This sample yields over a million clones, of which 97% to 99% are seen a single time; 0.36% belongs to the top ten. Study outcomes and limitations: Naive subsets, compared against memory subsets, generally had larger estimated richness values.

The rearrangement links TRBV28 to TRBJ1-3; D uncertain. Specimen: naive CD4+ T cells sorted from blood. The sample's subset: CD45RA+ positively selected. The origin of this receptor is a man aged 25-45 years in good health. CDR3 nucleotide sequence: TGTGCCAGCCGGTTGGCTGCGAGCTCTGGAAACACCATATATTTT. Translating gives CASRLAASSGNTIYF.